Below are 22 T cell receptor beta chains sequenced from a single sample in a study of OX40 agonist ivuxolimab in advanced cancers. Sequencing was performed with immunoSEQ multiplex PCR; in TCRdb, only in-frame clones are kept and a portion is missing. This table holds tens of thousands of clones, about 83% found once. The sequencing here drew on CD4+ or CD8+ T cells sorted from blood, taken in a trial of the OX40 agonist ivuxolimab. The receptors were sampled from an adult with an advanced solid tumor such as melanoma, head and neck, liver or kidney cancer.

V gene TRBV7-2 combines with J gene TRBJ2-4; D is uncertain. Germline V gene lookup returns CDR1 SGHTA and CDR2 FQGNSA. The CDR3 consists of 13 residues. V was trimmed by 8 bases and J by 1 base, leaving 9 bases between them. The DNA of the CDR3 is TGTGCCAGCTCACCAGTGGCCAAAAACATTCAGTACTTC. Translated: CASSPVAKNIQYF.

The sample holds one count of this clone. The CDR3 sequence is CASSYSKYYGYTF. CDR3 bases: TGTGCCAGCAGTTACTCTAAGTACTATGGCTACACCTTC. The V call is TRBV6-5, the J call TRBJ1-2, with D unresolved. The V end lost 0 bases, the J end lost 3 bases, and 5 bases lay between the germline ends. Germline loops: CDR1 MNHEY, CDR2 SVGAGI. CDR3 length: 13 residues.

The table lists this clone with a few counts. The chain is built from TRBV6-6 and TRBJ1-2; D is ambiguous. The CDR3 extends over 10 amino acids. V lost 2 bases, J lost 7 bases, and 2 bases lay in between. Germline values: CDR1 MNHNY, CDR2 SVGAGI (reference sequence). The CDR3 DNA follows: TGTGCCAGCAGTTACGGTGGCTACACCTTC. It specifies CASSYGGYTF.

This chain links TRBV5-4 with TRBJ1-1, with 8 positions matching TRBD1. Trimming cost V 4 bases and J 1 base; bases outside gene matches: 6. The germline V gene encodes CDR1 SGHNT and CDR2 YYREEE (reference sequence). The CDR3 spans 15 residues. The CDR3 reads CASSPWTGTNTEAFF. For the CDR3, the DNA is TGTGCCAGCAGCCCCTGGACAGGGACGAACACTGAAGCTTTCTTT.

The chain couples TRBV11-2 to TRBJ1-2; no firm D call. The V gene's germline CDR1 is SGHAT and CDR2 FQNNGV. The CDR3 contains 14 residues. The V and J ends lost 5 bases and 5 bases respectively, with 15 bases between them. The CDR3, as DNA: TGTGCCAGCAGCCCTAGTGGACGCGCGTATGGCTACACCTTC. Protein sequence: CASSPSGRAYGYTF.

This chain links TRBV6-1 with TRBJ2-1, with TRBD2 as a possible D gene (6 bases). CDR3 size: 16 residues. Trimming left V 0 bases short and J 1 base short, with 10 bases between. The V gene's germline CDR1 is MNHNS and CDR2 SASEGT. The CDR3 coding sequence is TGTGCCAGCAGTGAAGCACTAGCTCCATCCTACAATGAGCAGTTCTTC. Translation: CASSEALAPSYNEQFF.

The chain uses TRBV11-2 and TRBJ2-5, with 8 bases lining up with TRBD2. The J segment lost 5 bases and the V segment lost 1 base, leaving 6 bases of the junction unmatched. The CDR3 contains 15 residues. Germline lookup yields CDR1 SGHAT and CDR2 FQNNGV. The CDR3 is CASSLVTSGWETQYF. The CDR3 DNA sequence: TGTGCCAGCAGCTTAGTTACTAGCGGCTGGGAGACCCAGTACTTC.

The chain is built from TRBV9 and TRBJ1-5, with TRBD1 matching over 7 bases. This CDR3 contains 14 residues. In germline, CDR1 is SGDLS, CDR2 YYNGEE. The ends lost 3 bases at V and 9 bases at J; junction bases unmatched: 9. CDR3 bases: TGTGCCAGCAGCGAGGGGACAGCCGTTGGGCCCCAGCATTTT. Protein sequence: CASSEGTAVGPQHF. Full variable domain (missing parts from reference TRBV9 and TRBJ1-5): DSGVTQTPKHLITATGQRVTLRCSPRSGDLSVYWYQQSLDQGLQFLIQYYNGEERAKGNILERFSAQQFPDLHSELNLSSLELGDSALYFCASSEGTAVGPQHFGDGTRLSIL.

The CDR3 region has the DNA TGTGCCAGCAGTGAAAACACTGAAGCTTTCTTT. It specifies CASSENTEAFF. This chain joins TRBV2 and TRBJ1-1; D gene unclear. Germline CDR1 and CDR2: SNHLY and FYNNEI. CDR3 length: 11 amino acids. The V end lost 2 bases, the J end lost 2 bases, and 0 bases lay between the germline ends. Looking up the rest from reference TRBV2 and TRBJ1-1 gives the full variable domain: EPEVTQTPSHQVTQMGQEVILRCVPISNHLYFYWYRQILGQKVEFLVSFYNNEISEKSEIFDDQFSVERPDGSNFTLKIRSTKLEDSAMYFCASSENTEAFFGQGTRLTVV.

The CDR3 region has the DNA TGTGCCAGCAGCTTCGGGGCTCAGCCCCAGCATTTT. Translated: CASSFGAQPQHF. The J gene is TRBJ1-5, the V gene TRBV7-9; D is perhaps TRBD1 (5 bases). The germline V and J ends were trimmed by 3 bases and 6 bases, with 6 bases remaining between them. The germline CDR1 and CDR2 sequences are SEHNR and FQNEAQ (reference sequence). The CDR3 is 12 residues long.

For the CDR3, the DNA is TGTGCCAGCAGTGATGAGGGATACCAGCCCCAGCATTTT. Translating it yields CASSDEGYQPQHF. J is TRBJ1-5 and V is TRBV13; D unclear. Trimming left V 6 bases short and J 7 bases short, with 13 bases between. Germline CDR1 and CDR2: PRHDT and FYEKMQ (reference sequence). This CDR3 has 13 amino acids.

This rearrangement joins TRBV6-1 to TRBJ2-7, with 7 bases matching TRBD1. Germline trimming cut 4 bases from V and 3 bases from J; bases unmatched to any gene: 6. The CDR3 length is 14 residues. Germline assignment: CDR1 MNHNS and CDR2 SASEGT. In DNA, the CDR3 is TGTGCCAGCAGTGCGACAGGGTTGGACTACGAGCAGTACTTC. It translates to CASSATGLDYEQYF.

This clone was detected only a few times. The J gene is TRBJ1-4, the V gene TRBV4-1; a weak D match, TRBD1 (5 bases). This CDR3 has 15 residues. The V end lost 4 bases, the J end lost 1 base, and 10 bases lay between the germline ends. From germline, CDR1 is MGHRA and CDR2 YSYEKL. The CDR3 DNA is TGCGCCAGCAGCCGAGTGGGGGTAACTAATGAAAAACTGTTTTTT. Translating it yields CASSRVGVTNEKLFF.

J is TRBJ2-3 and V is TRBV18, with TRBD1 matching over 9 bases. Per the germline V gene, CDR1 is KGHSH and CDR2 is LQKENI. Losses at the gene ends were 6 bases for V and 3 bases for J; bases not matched to a gene: 4. CDR3 length equals 14 residues. The CDR3 DNA sequence: TGTGCCAGCTCCCTAGGACAGGGGACAGATACGCAGTATTTT. Protein product: CASSLGQGTDTQYF.

The genes are TRBV10-3 and TRBJ1-3, with 7 bases matching TRBD1. The germline V gene encodes CDR1 ENHRY and CDR2 SYGVKD. The CDR3 runs 17 residues. The V and J ends lost 6 bases and 1 base, in that order; junction bases with no gene match: 12. The CDR3 spells CAIRGDSLAPSGNTIYF. CDR3 bases: TGTGCCATCAGGGGGGACAGTTTAGCCCCGTCTGGAAACACCATATATTTT.

This clone has a handful of counts. This rearrangement joins TRBV27 to TRBJ2-7; D is tentatively TRBD1 or TRBD2 (5 bases each). Germline CDR1 is MNHEY and CDR2 is SMNVEV (reference sequence). Trimming shortened V by 5 bases and J by 6 bases, and 8 bases separated the two germline ends. This CDR3 spans 11 amino acids. This CDR3 is CASSLGTEQYF. CDR3 coding DNA: TGTGCCAGCAGTCTAGGGACCGAGCAGTACTTC.

The genes are TRBV28 and TRBJ1-4, with D possibly TRBD1 on 6 matching bases. Trimming took 4 bases from V and 8 from J, leaving 20 bases between them. Germline CDR1 is MDHEN and CDR2 is SYDVKM. The CDR3 sequence is 16 residues long. The CDR3 nucleotides are TGTGCCAGCAGTTCGCCCGCCACAGGGTCGCGAGAAAAACTGTTTTTT. This sequence encodes CASSSPATGSREKLFF.

The J gene is TRBJ1-6, the V gene TRBV5-1; D is unresolved. Trimming left V 0 bases short and J 5 bases short, with 6 bases between. In germline, CDR1 is SGHRS, CDR2 YFSETQ. There are 14 residues in the CDR3. As DNA, the CDR3 is TGCGCCAGCAGCTTGGGGCAGGATAATTCACCCCTCCACTTT. Amino acids: CASSLGQDNSPLHF.

The chain links TRBV28 to TRBJ2-7; TRBD1 agrees at 8 bases. Germline-derived CDR1 and CDR2 are MDHEN and SYDVKM. V shed 5 bases, J shed 3 bases, and the junction held 12 bases outside the gene matches. CDR3 size: 16 residues. The CDR3, as DNA: TGTGCCAGCAGTGATATACCGGGACAGGAAGACTACGAGCAGTACTTC. It encodes CASSDIPGQEDYEQYF.

The chain combines TRBV9 with TRBJ2-2, with unresolved D. Trimming took 3 bases from V and 4 from J, leaving 7 bases between them. The CDR3 contains 13 residues. CDR1 and CDR2 from the germline V gene are SGDLS and YYNGEE. This CDR3 is CASSAVTTGELFF. Here the CDR3 DNA reads TGTGCCAGCAGCGCCGTCACCACCGGGGAGCTGTTTTTT.

The chain recombines TRBV4-1 with TRBJ2-1; TRBD2 matches at 7 bases. J lost 5 bases, V lost 4 bases, and 8 bases had no gene match. Germline CDR1 is MGHRA and CDR2 is YSYEKL. The CDR3 contains 15 residues. The CDR3 region is CASSPRQGGDNEQFF. For the CDR3, the DNA is TGCGCCAGCAGCCCAAGGCAGGGAGGGGACAATGAGCAGTTCTTC.

This chain uses TRBV9 with TRBJ2-3, with a tentative D call TRBD2 (6 bases). Trimming pared 0 bases from V and 2 bases from J, leaving 13 bases between. The germline gives CDR1 SGDLS, CDR2 YYNGEE. The CDR3 sequence is 16 residues long. Here the CDR3 reads CASSVDPGTHTDTQYF. The CDR3 nucleotides are TGTGCCAGCAGCGTAGATCCAGGGACTCACACAGATACGCAGTATTTT.